This T cell receptor beta chain was captured by sequencing in a study of cytomegalovirus exposure and HLA in healthy donors. Overall study context: Unique TCRs numbering around 85 million, obtained from HLA-typed donors, made up an early data release. Study-wide findings and caveats: In an earlier analysis, in some 540 donors, most V segments appeared productive either ~87% or ~30% of the time.

PCR amplification relied on 60 Vbeta primers (plus 13 Jbeta primers). The table came from immunoSEQ multiplex PCR; TCRdb's copy has only in-frame clones and leaves some out. The sample carries under 300,000 clones, around 80% recorded once. To note about this clone: The target antigen is unknown.

Germline-derived CDR1 and CDR2 are MGHRA and YSYEKL. The length of the CDR3 is 16 residues. V was pared by 0 bases and J by 6 bases, with 17 bases between. V and J are TRBV4-1 and TRBJ1-2; maybe TRBD1 (5 bases). This TCR was recovered from a woman aged 55-75 years in good health and CMV-seropositive. Sequencing input: PBMCs. CDR3 DNA sequence: TGCGCCAGCAGCCAAGATAGAACCTCAGGGTTCCATGGCTACACCTTC. Amino acids: CASSQDRTSGFHGYTF.